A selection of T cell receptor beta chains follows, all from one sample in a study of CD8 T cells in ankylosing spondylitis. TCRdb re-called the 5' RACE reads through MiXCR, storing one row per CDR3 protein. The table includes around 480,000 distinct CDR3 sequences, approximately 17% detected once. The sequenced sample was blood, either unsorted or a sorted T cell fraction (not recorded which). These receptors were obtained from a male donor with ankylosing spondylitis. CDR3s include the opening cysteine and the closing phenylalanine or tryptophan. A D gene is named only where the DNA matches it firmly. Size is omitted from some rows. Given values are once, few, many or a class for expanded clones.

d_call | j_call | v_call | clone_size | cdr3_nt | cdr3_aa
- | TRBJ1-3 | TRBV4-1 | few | TGCGCCAGCAGCCAAGGCTGGGGGAACACCATATATTTT | CASSQGWGNTIYF
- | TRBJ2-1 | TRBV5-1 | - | TGCGCCAGCAGCCCCCCAGGAGGACGGACGCTAGGCTCCTACAATGAGCAGTTCTTC | CASSPPGGRTLGSYNEQFF
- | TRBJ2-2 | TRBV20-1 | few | TGCAGTGCTAGTAGTAGGGCGAACACCGGGGAGCTGTTTTTT | CSASSRANTGELFF
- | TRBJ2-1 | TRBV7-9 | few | TGTGCCAGCAGCTTAGGTTTAAGGGGATTGGTTGACAATGAGCAGTTCTTC | CASSLGLRGLVDNEQFF
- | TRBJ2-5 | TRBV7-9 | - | TGTGCCAGCAGCTTAAGTCTCCCCCAAGAGACCCAGTACTTC | CASSLSLPQETQYF
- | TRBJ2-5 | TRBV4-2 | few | TGTGCCAGCAGCCAGACACAAGGGGAAGAGACCCAGTACTTC | CASSQTQGEETQYF
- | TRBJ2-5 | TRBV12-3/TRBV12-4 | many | TGTGCCATGTTGGACAGTCACCAAGAGACCCAGTACTTC | CAMLDSHQETQYF
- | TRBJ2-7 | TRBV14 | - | TGTGCCAGCAGCCAAGGGGGCTGGGGGCTCGAGCAGTACTTC | CASSQGGWGLEQYF
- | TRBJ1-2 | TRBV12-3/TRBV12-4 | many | TGTGCCAGCAGTTTAGCGCCCGGTGGCTACACCTTC | CASSLAPGGYTF
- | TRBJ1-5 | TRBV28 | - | TGTGCCAGCAGCTCTCCGACAGGAACTAGCAATCAGCCCCAGCATTTT | CASSSPTGTSNQPQHF
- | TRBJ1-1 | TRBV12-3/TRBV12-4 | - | TGTGCCAGCAGTCACCCGAATAATGCTGAAGCTTTCTTT | CASSHPNNAEAFF
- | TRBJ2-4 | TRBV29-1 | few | TGCAGCGTAAGGACAACTGGGGCCAAAAACATTCAGTACTTC | CSVRTTGAKNIQYF
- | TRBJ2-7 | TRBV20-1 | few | TGCAGTGCCGCGGGAAGCGCCTACGAGCAGTACTTC | CSAAGSAYEQYF
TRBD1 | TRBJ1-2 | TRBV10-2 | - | TGCGCCAGCAGGGGACAGGGGGGCGACGATGGCTACACCTTC | CASRGQGGDDGYTF
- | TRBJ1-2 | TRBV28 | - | TGTGCCAGCAGTTTACGAGGGAGAGGGAACTATGGCTACACCTTC | CASSLRGRGNYGYTF
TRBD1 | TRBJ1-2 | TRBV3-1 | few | TGTGCCAGCACCCGAAGACAGGGGTTGGGCTATGGCTACACCTTC | CASTRRQGLGYGYTF
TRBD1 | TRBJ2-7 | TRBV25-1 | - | TGTGCCAGGACCGGGACAGGGGGCCACGAGCAGTACTTC | CARTGTGGHEQYF
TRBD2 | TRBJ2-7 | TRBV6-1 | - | TGTGCCAGCAGGCGGGGGGGGCTCGACGAGCAGTACTTC | CASRRGGLDEQYF
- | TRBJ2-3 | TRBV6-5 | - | TGTGCCAGCAGTTCTCCCACAGATACGCAGTATTTT | CASSSPTDTQYF
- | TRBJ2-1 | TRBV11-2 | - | TGTGCCAGCAGCTTCAACAGGCGTGAGCAGTTCTTC | CASSFNRREQFF
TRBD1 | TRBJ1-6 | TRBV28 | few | TGTGCCAGCACCCCGGGGACAGTTAATTCACCCCTCCACTTT | CASTPGTVNSPLHF
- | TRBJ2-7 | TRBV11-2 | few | TGTGCCAGCAGCTTAGTAGACAGTCATACCTACGAGCAGTACTTC | CASSLVDSHTYEQYF
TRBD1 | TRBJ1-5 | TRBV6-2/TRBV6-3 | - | TGTGCCAGCAGCAGAGGACAGGGGCCCGTCAAAAGCAATCAGCCCCAGCATTTT | CASSRGQGPVKSNQPQHF
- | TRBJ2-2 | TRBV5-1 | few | TGCGCCAGCAGCTCCGTTATGACCGGGGAGCTGTTTTTT | CASSSVMTGELFF
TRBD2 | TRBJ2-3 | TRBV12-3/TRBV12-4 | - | TGTGCCAGCGGTTTACGGCTAGCGGGAGGGAGCACAGATACGCAGTATTTT | CASGLRLAGGSTDTQYF
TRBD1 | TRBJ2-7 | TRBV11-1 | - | TGTGCCAGCAGCTTAGAGGACAGGTCGTCCTACGAGCAGTACTTC | CASSLEDRSSYEQYF
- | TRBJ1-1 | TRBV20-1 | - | TGCAGTGCCCCAGACAGCCGGAACACTGAAGCTTTCTTT | CSAPDSRNTEAFF
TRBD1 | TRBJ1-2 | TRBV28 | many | TGTGCCAGCAGTTCCCAGGGAGGGGGCAAATCTGGCTACACCTTC | CASSSQGGGKSGYTF
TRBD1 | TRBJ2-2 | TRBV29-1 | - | TGCAGCGGGCTTACGGACAGGGAGAACACCGGGGAGCTGTTTTTT | CSGLTDRENTGELFF
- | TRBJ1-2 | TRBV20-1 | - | TGCAGTGCTAGCACCCGGGACAACACCGGTAGCTATGGCTACACCTTC | CSASTRDNTGSYGYTF
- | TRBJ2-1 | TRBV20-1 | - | TGCAGTGCTAGAGACCCGGGTCGGAAGCAGTTCTTC | CSARDPGRKQFF
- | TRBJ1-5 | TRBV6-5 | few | TGTGCCAGCAGTTACCGAACTCGACAGGACTATAGCAATCAGCCCCAGCATTTT | CASSYRTRQDYSNQPQHF
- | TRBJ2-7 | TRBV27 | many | TGTGCCAGCAGTTTAGGGGGTGGGGGCTCCTACGAGCAGTACTTC | CASSLGGGGSYEQYF
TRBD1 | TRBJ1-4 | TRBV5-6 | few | TGTGCCAGCAGCGCACTACCCGGGACAGGGTTGTGGACTAATGAAAAACTGTTTTTT | CASSALPGTGLWTNEKLFF
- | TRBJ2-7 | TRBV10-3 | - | TGTGCCATCAGTGAGTCGACTGCAGGCCAGGAGTACTTC | CAISESTAGQEYF
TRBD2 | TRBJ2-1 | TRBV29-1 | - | TGCAGCGTCCCTCGTGGGGCGGGGGGAATTGAGCAGTTCTTC | CSVPRGAGGIEQFF
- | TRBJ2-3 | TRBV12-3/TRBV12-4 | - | TGTGCCAGCAGTTTTACATATTACACAGATACGCAGTATTTT | CASSFTYYTDTQYF
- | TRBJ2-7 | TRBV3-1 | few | TGTGCCAGCAGCCAACGAGGGGACGAGCAGTACTTC | CASSQRGDEQYF
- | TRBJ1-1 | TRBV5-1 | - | TGCGCCAGCAGCTTGGTTTCCAGCACTGAAGCTTTCTTT | CASSLVSSTEAFF
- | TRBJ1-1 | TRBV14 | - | TGTGCCAGCACCTACGGGGGGGGCACTGAAGCTTTCTTT | CASTYGGGTEAFF
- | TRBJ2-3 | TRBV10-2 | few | TGCGCCAGCAGCGTGGGAGGTTGGGATACGCAGTATTTT | CASSVGGWDTQYF
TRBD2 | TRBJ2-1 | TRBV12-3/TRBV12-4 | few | TGTGCCAGCAGAAGCGGACTAGCATCCTACAATGAGCAGTTCTTC | CASRSGLASYNEQFF
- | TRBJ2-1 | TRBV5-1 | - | TGCGCCAGCAGCGCAAAGGACTATCAGGGTGAGCAGTTCTTC | CASSAKDYQGEQFF
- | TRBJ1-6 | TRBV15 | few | TGTGCCACCAGCAGAGGAGGTCGCTCCTATAATTCACCCCTCCACTTT | CATSRGGRSYNSPLHF
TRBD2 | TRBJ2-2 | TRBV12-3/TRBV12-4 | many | TGTGCCAGCAGGCTAGCGGGGGGGAACACCGGGGAGCTGTTTTTT | CASRLAGGNTGELFF